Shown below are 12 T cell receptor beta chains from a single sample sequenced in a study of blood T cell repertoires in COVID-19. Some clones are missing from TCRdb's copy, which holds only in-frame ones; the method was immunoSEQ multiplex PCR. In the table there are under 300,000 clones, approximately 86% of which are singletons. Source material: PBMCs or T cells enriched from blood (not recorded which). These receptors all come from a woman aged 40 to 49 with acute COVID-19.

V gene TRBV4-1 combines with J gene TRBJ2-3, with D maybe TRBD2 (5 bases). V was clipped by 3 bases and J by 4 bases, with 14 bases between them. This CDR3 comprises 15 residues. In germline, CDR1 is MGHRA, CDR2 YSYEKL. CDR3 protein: CASSHEANGADTQYF. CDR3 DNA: TGCGCCAGCAGCCACGAAGCAAACGGGGCAGATACGCAGTATTTT.

The CDR3 loop reads CASRDLFGTEAFF. The CDR3 bases are TGTGCCAGCAGGGACTTATTCGGGACTGAAGCTTTCTTT. This chain uses TRBV3-1 (or the pseudogene TRBV3-2) with TRBJ1-1; D unclear. Germline lookup yields CDR1 LGHDT and CDR2 YNNKEL (reference sequence). The V end lost 6 bases, the J end lost 5 bases, and 13 bases lay between the germline ends. The CDR3 length is 13 residues.

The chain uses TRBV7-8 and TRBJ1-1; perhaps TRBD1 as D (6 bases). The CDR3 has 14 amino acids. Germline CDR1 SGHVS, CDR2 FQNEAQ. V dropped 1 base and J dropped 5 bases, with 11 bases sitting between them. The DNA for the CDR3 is TGTGCCAGCAGCTTAGGTAGGGGGGGAACTGAAGCTTTCTTT. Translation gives CASSLGRGGTEAFF. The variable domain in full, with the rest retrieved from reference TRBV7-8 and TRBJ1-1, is GAGVSQSPRYKVAKRGQDVALRCDPISGHVSLFWYQQALGQGPEFLTYFQNEAQLDKSGLPSDRFFAERPEGSVSTLKIQRTQQEDSAVYLCASSLGRGGTEAFFGQGTRLTVV.

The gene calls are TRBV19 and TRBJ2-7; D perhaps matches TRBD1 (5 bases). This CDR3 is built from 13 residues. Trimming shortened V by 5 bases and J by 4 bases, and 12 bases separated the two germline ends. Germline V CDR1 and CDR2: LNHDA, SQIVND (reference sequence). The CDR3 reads CASSVGHKYEQYF. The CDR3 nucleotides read TGTGCCAGTAGTGTCGGACACAAATACGAGCAGTACTTC.

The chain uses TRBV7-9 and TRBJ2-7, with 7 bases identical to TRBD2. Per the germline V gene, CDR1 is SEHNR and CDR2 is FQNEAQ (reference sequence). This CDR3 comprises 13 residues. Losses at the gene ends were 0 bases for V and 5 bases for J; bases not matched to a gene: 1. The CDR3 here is CASSLAGGDEQYF. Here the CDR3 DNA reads TGTGCCAGCAGCTTAGCGGGGGGGGACGAGCAGTACTTC. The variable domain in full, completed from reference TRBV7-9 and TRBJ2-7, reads DTGVSQNPRHKITKRGQNVTFRCDPISEHNRLYWYRQTLGQGPEFLTYFQNEAQLEKSRLLSDRFSAERPKGSFSTLEIQRTEQGDSAMYLCASSLAGGDEQYFGPGTRLTVT.

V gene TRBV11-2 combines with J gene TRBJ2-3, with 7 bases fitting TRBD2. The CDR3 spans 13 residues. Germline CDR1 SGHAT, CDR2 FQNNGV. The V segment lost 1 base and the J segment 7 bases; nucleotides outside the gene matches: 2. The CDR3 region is CASSLGRGYTQYF. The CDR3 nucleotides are TGTGCCAGCAGCTTAGGGCGGGGGTATACGCAGTATTTT.

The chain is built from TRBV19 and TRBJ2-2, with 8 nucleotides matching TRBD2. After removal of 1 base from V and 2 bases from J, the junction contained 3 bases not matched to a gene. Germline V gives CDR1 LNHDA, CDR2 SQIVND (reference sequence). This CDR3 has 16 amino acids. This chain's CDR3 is CASSIGAGGNTGELFF. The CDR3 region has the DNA TGTGCCAGTAGTATAGGGGCGGGAGGTAACACCGGGGAGCTGTTTTTT.

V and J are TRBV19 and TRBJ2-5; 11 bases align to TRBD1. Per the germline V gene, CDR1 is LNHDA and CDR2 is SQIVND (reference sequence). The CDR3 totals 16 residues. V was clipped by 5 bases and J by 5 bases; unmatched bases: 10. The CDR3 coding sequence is TGTGCCAGTAGTGTCGGCGGACAGGGGGCCGGGGAGACCCAGTACTTC. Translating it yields CASSVGGQGAGETQYF.

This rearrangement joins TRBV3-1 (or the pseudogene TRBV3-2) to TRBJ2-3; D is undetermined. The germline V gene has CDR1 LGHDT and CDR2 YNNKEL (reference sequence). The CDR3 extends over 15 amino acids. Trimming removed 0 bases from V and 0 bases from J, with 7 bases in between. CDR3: CASSQDLLSTDTQYF. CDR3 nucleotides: TGTGCCAGCAGCCAAGATCTTCTTAGCACAGATACGCAGTATTTT.

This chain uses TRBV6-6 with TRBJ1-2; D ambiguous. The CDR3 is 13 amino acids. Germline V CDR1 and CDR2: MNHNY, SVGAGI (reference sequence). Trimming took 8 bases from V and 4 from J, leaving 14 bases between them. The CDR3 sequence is CASRGGGLYGYTF. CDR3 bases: TGTGCCAGCCGAGGCGGTGGTCTCTATGGCTACACCTTC.

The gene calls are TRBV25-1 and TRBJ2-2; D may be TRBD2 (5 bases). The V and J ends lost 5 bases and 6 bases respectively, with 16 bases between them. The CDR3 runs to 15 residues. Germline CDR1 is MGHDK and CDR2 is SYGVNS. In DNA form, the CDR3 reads TGTGCCAGCAGTCCGAATGTGTGGAGGTCCGGGGAGCTGTTTTTT. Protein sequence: CASSPNVWRSGELFF. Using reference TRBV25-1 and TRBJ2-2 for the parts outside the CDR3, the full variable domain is EADIYQTPRYLVIGTGKKITLECSQTMGHDKMYWYQQDPGMELHLIHYSYGVNSTEKGDLSSESTVSRIRTEHFPLTLESARPSHTSQYLCASSPNVWRSGELFFGEGSRLTVL.

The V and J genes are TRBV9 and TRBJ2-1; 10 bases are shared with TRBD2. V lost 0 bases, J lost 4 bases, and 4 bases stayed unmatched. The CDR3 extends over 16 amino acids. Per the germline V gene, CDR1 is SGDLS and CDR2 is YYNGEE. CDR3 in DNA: TGTGCCAGCAGCGTAGGCGGGACTAGCGCTTACAATGAGCAGTTCTTC. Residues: CASSVGGTSAYNEQFF. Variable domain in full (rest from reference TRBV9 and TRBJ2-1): DSGVTQTPKHLITATGQRVTLRCSPRSGDLSVYWYQQSLDQGLQFLIQYYNGEERAKGNILERFSAQQFPDLHSELNLSSLELGDSALYFCASSVGGTSAYNEQFFGPGTRLTVL.